This TCR beta chain was captured in a study of HIV-infected children after antiretroviral therapy interruption. Study at large: Median age was about 10 years (interruption) and around 8 years (continuous). Study conclusions and caveats: After treatment interruption started, naive CD4+ CDR3 overlap across time points dropped. The Gini coefficient of naive CD4+ repertoires rose, returning to baseline by 3 years.

A 3' RACE protocol on RNA, with unique molecular identifiers, produced the TCR library. TCRdb reprocessed the 3' RACE reads with MiXCR, giving one entry per CDR3 protein. The repertoire holds about 83,000 distinct CDR3 sequences, with roughly 6.7% as singletons. This sample's treatment: PENTA 11 planned treatment interruption arm or continuous ART arm. This CDR3 spans 13 amino acids. CDR1 is GTSNPN, CDR2 SVGIG, per germline (reference sequence). The V segment lost 0 bases and the J segment 16 bases; nucleotides outside the gene matches: 10. This clonotype came up many times. Its antigen is unidentified.

This sample comprised CD45RA+ CD4+ T cells from PBMCs, pooled from several time points, obtained from a donor given antiretroviral therapy, either interrupted or continuous. Sample subset: naive CD4+ CD45RA+ CD45RO- T cells. The chain joins TRBV30 to TRBJ2-1, with 9 bases matching TRBD2. This TCR came from a pool of human donors with HIV. CDR3 residues: CAWSVLAGGQGFF. DNA for the CDR3: TGTGCCTGGAGTGTACTCGCGGGGGGGCAGGGATTCTTC. Based on the CDR3 plus reference TRBV30 and TRBJ2-1, the full variable domain is SQTIHQWPATLVQPVGSPLSLECTVEGTSNPNLYWYRQAAGRGLQLLFYSVGIGQISSEVPQNLSASRPQDRQFILSSKKLLLSDSGFYLCAWSVLAGGQGFFGPGTRLTVL.